This TCR beta chain was identified in a study of beta chain features in type 1 diabetes. Study-level points and caveats: Individuals with type 1 diabetes displayed fewer insertions and more deletions at VDJ junctions. A definitive answer on HLA type influencing TCRB rearrangement was not reached here. Shortening of TCRB CDR3s, moderate but significant, appeared in all four CD4+ subsets of Type 1 diabetes patients.

Cell sorting via CD45RO/CCR7/CD25/CD127/CD95/CD27 was performed to obtain CD4+ naive, central memory, regulatory and stem cell-like memory cells. Each sorted population was over 98% pure. This clone appeared a few times. Its specificity is unknown. Germline loops: CDR1 SGHRS, CDR2 YFSETQ. The CDR3 runs 13 residues. V was shortened by 1 base and J by 4 bases, with 8 bases between the two germline ends. Sequencing targeted expressed TCRB transcripts, as all isolated RNA had been reverse transcribed. Here immunoSEQ multiplex PCR was the method, and the copy in TCRdb shows in-frame clones only, minus some. The sample records 130,000 or so clones, around 10% being singletons.

The source is a man younger than 40 with type 1 diabetes. Sequencing used central memory CD4+ T cells from blood. This chain uses TRBV5-1 with TRBJ1-1; possibly TRBD1 for D (6 bases). The CDR3 coding sequence is TGCGCCAGCAGCTTGACAGGGAGCACTGAAGCTTTCTTT. Amino acids: CASSLTGSTEAFF.